This T cell receptor (beta chain) was sequenced during a study of tumor-infiltrating lymphocytes in localized non-small cell lung cancer. Whole-study results and caveats: Compared with uninvolved lung, tumors showed higher T cell infiltration by TCRbeta sequencing. Immunotypes IM1 and IM2 had similar TCR-derived T-cell fractions. Only some patients had TCR sequencing, depending on available tissue.

The data were produced by immunoSEQ multiplex PCR, yet TCRdb's version contains in-frame clones alone and is incomplete. This sample carries 23,000 or so clones, around 64% of them seen once, and the ten largest clones take about 5.6%. As concerns this clone: The antigen is not known.

This CDR3 has 17 amino acids. The germline V and J ends were trimmed by 1 base and 6 bases, with 21 bases remaining between them. Germline CDR1 SGDLS, CDR2 YYNGEE. The chain links TRBV9 to TRBJ2-3; tentatively, D is TRBD2 (6 bases). This receptor was taken from a human donor with non-small cell lung cancer. Sequencing was carried out using lung tumor tissue. CDR3 DNA sequence: TGTGCCAGCAGCGTACCGGGTCTCGGCGGGAACGAGGATACGCAGTATTTT. Protein: CASSVPGLGGNEDTQYF.